The TCR beta chain described here comes from a study of T cell responses to AZD1222 COVID-19 vaccine. Broader study findings: It was only a handful of AZD1222 recipients who were seropositive at baseline.

The CDR3 totals 15 residues. The germline V gene encodes CDR1 SGHNT and CDR2 YYREEE (reference sequence). V gave up 2 bases and J gave up 2 bases, with 14 bases separating them. The method was immunoSEQ multiplex PCR; TCRdb's version includes in-frame clones alone and lacks a portion of them. The data contain approximately 140,000 clones, just over 90% of them singletons. Comments on this clone: The antigen remains undetermined.

V and J are TRBV5-4 and TRBJ2-7; a weak D match, TRBD1 (6 bases). The sequence was obtained from an adult in good health. This material consisted of peripheral blood, taken on day 0 of AZD1222 vaccination. CDR3 sequence reads: CASSLHGQSTYEQYF. The CDR3 DNA reads as TGTGCCAGCAGCTTACACGGACAGTCGACCTACGAGCAGTACTTC. Based on the CDR3 plus reference TRBV5-4 and TRBJ2-7, the full variable domain is ETGVTQSPTHLIKTRGQQVTLRCSSQSGHNTVSWYQQALGQGPQFIFQYYREEENGRGNFPPRFSGLQFPNYSSELNVNALELDDSALYLCASSLHGQSTYEQYFGPGTRLTVT.